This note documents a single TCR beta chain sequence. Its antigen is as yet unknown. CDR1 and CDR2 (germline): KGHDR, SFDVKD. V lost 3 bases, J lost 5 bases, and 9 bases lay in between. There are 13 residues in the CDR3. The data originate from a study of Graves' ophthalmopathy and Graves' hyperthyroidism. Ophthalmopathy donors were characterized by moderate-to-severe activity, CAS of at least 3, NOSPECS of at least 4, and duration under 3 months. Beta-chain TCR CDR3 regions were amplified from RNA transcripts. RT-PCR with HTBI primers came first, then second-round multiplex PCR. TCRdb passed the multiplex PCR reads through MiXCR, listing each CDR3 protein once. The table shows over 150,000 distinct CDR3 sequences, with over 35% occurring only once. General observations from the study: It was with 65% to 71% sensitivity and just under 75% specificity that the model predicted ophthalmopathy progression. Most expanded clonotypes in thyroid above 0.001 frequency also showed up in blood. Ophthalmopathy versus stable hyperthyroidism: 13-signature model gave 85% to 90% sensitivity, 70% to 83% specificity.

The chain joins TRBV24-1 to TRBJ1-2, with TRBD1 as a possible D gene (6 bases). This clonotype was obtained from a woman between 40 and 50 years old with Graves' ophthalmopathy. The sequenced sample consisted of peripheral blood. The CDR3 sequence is CATSDQGFYGYTF. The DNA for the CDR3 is TGTGCCACCAGTGATCAGGGGTTTTATGGCTACACCTTC.